This is a list of T cell receptor beta chains from one sample in a study of early T cells in non-severe SARS-CoV-2 infection. TCRdb fed the 5' RACE reads into MiXCR, producing one record per CDR3 protein. This table has 85,000 to 100,000 distinct CDR3 sequences, approximately 10% appearing once. Sequencing used whole blood. The receptor set was obtained from an adult who was a healthcare worker with PCR-confirmed SARS-CoV-2 infection or an uninfected control (not recorded which). Both conserved end residues are part of each CDR3. Fields, in order: J gene, clone size, D gene, V gene, CDR3 protein, CDR3 DNA. The D gene is left open where the match is weak. Some rows mark clone size as missing; the rest say once, few, many or name a class of expanded clone.

TRBJ2-7 NA TRBD1 TRBV7-9 CASSSLDRGSYEQYF TGTGCCAGCAGCTCACTTGACAGGGGGTCCTACGAGCAGTACTTC
TRBJ2-5 few TRBD2 TRBV12-3/TRBV12-4 CASTLGLADQETQYF TGTGCCAGCACCTTGGGACTAGCGGACCAAGAGACCCAGTACTTC
TRBJ1-6 many TRBD1 TRBV10-2 CASSQGVPYNSPLHF TGCGCCAGCAGCCAGGGGGTACCCTATAATTCACCCCTCCACTTT
TRBJ1-1 NA NA TRBV27 CASSPGALGAFF TGTGCCAGCAGTCCGGGAGCTCTGGGGGCTTTCTTT
TRBJ2-1 many TRBD1 TRBV4-2 CASSQDGQGRNEQFF TGTGCCAGCAGCCAAGATGGACAGGGGCGAAATGAGCAGTTCTTC
TRBJ1-1 few NA TRBV12-5 CASGLLGTKAFF TGTGCTAGTGGTTTGTTGGGGACCAAAGCTTTCTTT
TRBJ1-6 few NA TRBV14 CASSQGPNSPLHF TGTGCCAGCAGCCAGGGCCCAAATTCACCCCTCCACTTT
TRBJ2-2 few TRBD2 TRBV4-1 CASSQEEALAGVAGELFF TGCGCCAGCAGCCAAGAAGAGGCGCTAGCGGGGGTAGCCGGGGAGCTGTTTTTT
TRBJ1-6 many TRBD1 TRBV20-1 CSAKRTGGISPLHF TGCAGTGCAAAAAGGACAGGGGGCATTTCACCCCTCCACTTT
TRBJ1-1 NA NA TRBV29-1 CSVRPNTEAFF TGCAGCGTTAGACCGAACACTGAAGCTTTCTTT
TRBJ1-2 few NA TRBV6-6 CASCWDGSPYGYTF TGTGCCAGCTGCTGGGACGGAAGCCCCTATGGCTACACCTTC
TRBJ2-7 NA TRBD1 TRBV14 CASSQDRKTGVYEQYF TGTGCCAGCAGCCAAGATAGGAAAACAGGGGTCTACGAGCAGTACTTC
TRBJ2-5 few NA TRBV7-9 CASSSVTVQETQYF TGTGCCAGCAGCTCTGTGACAGTACAAGAGACCCAGTACTTC
TRBJ2-5 NA NA TRBV7-9 CASSPTPAQETQYF TGTGCCAGCAGCCCGACCCCAGCACAAGAGACCCAGTACTTC
TRBJ2-7 NA TRBD2 TRBV7-9 CASSWTSGGTRYEQYF TGTGCCAGCAGCTGGACTAGCGGGGGGACCCGCTACGAGCAGTACTTC
TRBJ2-5 few NA TRBV29-1 CSVEWTDQETQYF TGCAGCGTTGAGTGGACAGATCAAGAGACCCAGTACTTC
TRBJ2-2 many NA TRBV10-1 CASSERPTGELFF TGCGCCAGCAGTGAGCGGCCCACCGGGGAGCTGTTTTTT
TRBJ1-2 NA TRBD1 TRBV2 CASSELGQSFGYTF TGTGCCAGCAGTGAACTGGGACAGTCCTTCGGCTACACCTTC
TRBJ1-1 few NA TRBV11-2 CASSLDLGGTEAFF TGTGCCAGCAGCTTAGATCTGGGGGGGACTGAAGCTTTCTTT
TRBJ2-7 many NA TRBV20-1 CSATTGSYEQYF TGCAGTGCTACCACAGGGTCCTACGAGCAGTACTTC
TRBJ1-2 NA NA TRBV6-1 CASNTRPGGLEYYGYTF TGTGCCAGCAACACAAGGCCGGGAGGCTTGGAGTACTATGGCTACACCTTC
TRBJ2-5 many NA TRBV7-9 CASSLSTPGPQETQYF TGTGCCAGCAGCCTCTCCACTCCCGGTCCCCAAGAGACCCAGTACTTC
TRBJ2-1 many TRBD2 TRBV6-2/TRBV6-3 CASKSGTSGSDEQFF TGTGCCAGCAAATCTGGGACTAGCGGGAGTGATGAGCAGTTCTTC
TRBJ2-7 NA NA TRBV12-2 CASRLPGLPYEQYF TGTGCAAGTCGCCTCCCGGGGCTCCCCTACGAGCAGTACTTC
TRBJ2-7 many NA TRBV5-4 CASSLELQGAPLRYEQYF TGTGCCAGCAGCTTGGAATTACAGGGAGCCCCACTTAGGTACGAGCAGTACTTC
TRBJ1-1 NA NA TRBV29-1 CSVLSGTTGNTEAFF TGCAGCGTTCTTTCGGGGACAACTGGGAACACTGAAGCTTTCTTT
TRBJ2-1 NA TRBD1 TRBV11-2 CASSTRQGDYNEQFF TGTGCCAGCAGCACCAGACAGGGGGACTACAATGAGCAGTTCTTC
TRBJ2-1 NA NA TRBV30 CAWSSRGNEQFF TGTGCCTGGAGTTCTCGGGGCAATGAGCAGTTCTTC
TRBJ2-1 NA TRBD1 TRBV24-1 CATSDQPGQGFDEQFF TGTGCCACCAGTGATCAACCGGGACAGGGCTTCGATGAGCAGTTCTTC
TRBJ2-7 many NA TRBV12-3/TRBV12-4 CASSLRTAAYEQYF TGTGCCAGCAGTTTGCGGACAGCAGCCTACGAGCAGTACTTC
TRBJ1-2 many NA TRBV16 CASSQSQVYYGYTF TGTGCCAGCAGCCAATCACAGGTCTACTATGGCTACACCTTC
TRBJ1-2 NA NA TRBV7-6 CASSLKSHYGYTF TGTGCCAGCAGCTTAAAGAGCCACTATGGCTACACCTTC
TRBJ1-2 many NA TRBV6-5 CASALGPLYGYTF TGTGCCAGCGCCCTGGGACCCCTCTATGGCTACACCTTC
TRBJ2-5 many NA TRBV27 CASSLYRGGLVETQYF TGTGCCAGCAGTTTATATCGTGGGGGGCTCGTAGAGACCCAGTACTTC
TRBJ1-5 NA NA TRBV2 CASSEALPIGNQPQHF TGTGCCAGCAGTGAAGCGCTTCCTATTGGCAATCAGCCCCAGCATTTT
TRBJ2-1 many TRBD2 TRBV5-1 CATPRGLALHEQFF TGCGCCACCCCTAGGGGACTAGCGTTACATGAGCAGTTCTTC
TRBJ2-1 few NA TRBV5-5 CASSIDTYTYNEQFF TGTGCCAGCAGCATCGACACATATACGTACAATGAGCAGTTCTTC
TRBJ2-3 few TRBD2 TRBV2 CASSEGLAADTQYF TGTGCCAGCAGTGAAGGACTAGCGGCAGATACGCAGTATTTT
TRBJ1-4 few TRBD1 TRBV14 CASSQGPGTGLSKKLFF TGTGCCAGCAGCCAAGGACCCGGGACAGGGCTTTCTAAAAAACTGTTTTTT
TRBJ1-5 many NA TRBV20-1 CSARGRGLQPQHF TGCAGTGCTAGAGGAAGGGGGTTGCAGCCCCAGCATTTT
TRBJ1-6 NA NA TRBV10-3 CAISADMAYYNSPLHF TGTGCCATCAGTGCGGACATGGCCTACTATAATTCACCCCTCCACTTT
TRBJ2-7 many TRBD1 TRBV10-3 CAISESTQGVYEQYF TGTGCCATCAGTGAGTCAACACAGGGGGTCTACGAGCAGTACTTC
TRBJ2-5 NA TRBD2 TRBV7-3 CASSPGLAVQETQYF TGTGCCAGCAGCCCGGGACTAGCAGTCCAAGAGACCCAGTACTTC
TRBJ2-3 many NA TRBV10-3 CAISESRTDTQYF TGTGCCATCAGTGAGTCACGCACAGATACGCAGTATTTT
TRBJ2-1 many TRBD2 TRBV24-1 CATSDASGSLDEQFF TGTGCCACCAGCGACGCTAGCGGGAGCTTGGATGAGCAGTTCTTC
TRBJ1-4 many NA TRBV7-2 CASSLASRTEKLFF TGTGCCAGCAGCTTAGCCTCAAGGACTGAAAAACTGTTTTTT
TRBJ2-1 NA NA TRBV27 CASSPGVVQFF TGTGCCAGCAGCCCAGGGGTAGTACAATTCTTC
TRBJ1-1 NA NA TRBV6-9 CASSYSSGAYGKREAFF TGTGCCAGCAGTTATTCATCAGGGGCCTATGGGAAAAGGGAAGCTTTCTTT
TRBJ1-2 many NA TRBV28 CASSPDRNYGYTF TGTGCCAGCAGCCCGGACCGTAACTATGGCTACACCTTC
TRBJ1-1 few NA TRBV6-5 CASSFTTTNTEAFF TGTGCCAGCAGTTTCACCACAACGAACACTGAAGCTTTCTTT
TRBJ2-1 NA TRBD2 TRBV28 CASSKREGREQFF TGTGCCAGCAGTAAGCGGGAGGGCCGTGAGCAGTTCTTC
TRBJ2-2 NA NA TRBV3-1 CASSQPGSGELFF TGTGCCAGCAGCCAGCCGGGCTCCGGGGAGCTGTTTTTT
TRBJ2-1 few NA TRBV7-2 CASSLAAFSSYNEQFF TGTGCCAGCAGCTTAGCGGCCTTCAGCTCCTACAATGAGCAGTTCTTC
TRBJ2-1 NA TRBD1 TRBV9 CASSPRQGPYNEQFF TGTGCCAGCAGCCCTCGACAGGGACCCTACAATGAGCAGTTCTTC
TRBJ2-7 few TRBD1 TRBV20-1 CSASSSGRPGQDPYEQYF TGCAGTGCTAGCAGTTCCGGACGCCCGGGACAGGACCCCTACGAGCAGTACTTC
TRBJ2-1 few NA TRBV5-5 CASSLVQLLNNEQFF TGTGCCAGCAGCTTAGTACAGCTACTTAACAATGAGCAGTTCTTC
TRBJ2-3 NA NA TRBV20-1 CSARDILSTPYTDTQYF TGCAGTGCTAGAGACATACTTAGCACACCTTACACAGATACGCAGTATTTT